The entry below describes one T cell receptor (beta chain). The target antigen is unknown. V lost 4 bases to trimming and J lost 4 bases; unmatched junction nucleotides: 10. This CDR3 has 15 residues. Looked up from germline, CDR1 is MNHEY and CDR2 is SMNVEV (reference sequence). The data were taken from a study of T cell responses to AZD1222 COVID-19 vaccine. Turning to the study itself: Pooling covered second doses at about 4 or about 12 weeks. Study observations and caveats: Scientists sampled the repertoires only once the peak T cell response had passed. Rises in breadth and depth of Spike-specific TCRs came after two AZD1222 doses. Females made up more of the donors, who were largely white British, and clonal diversity may have come out too low.

Clones were sequenced by immunoSEQ multiplex PCR, and TCRdb holds only the in-frame ones, with some missing. Altogether more than 150,000 clones are present, 70% to 90% being singletons, with the ten largest covering approximately 0.5%. This receptor was obtained from an adult in good health. The specimen comprised peripheral blood, sampled on day 0 of AZD1222 vaccination. The chain employs TRBV27 and TRBJ2-7; the match to TRBD2 covers 7 bases. CDR3 residues: CASSWGGPGRYEQYF. CDR3 sequence (DNA): TGTGCCAGCAGTTGGGGAGGGCCAGGGAGGTACGAGCAGTACTTC.